A selection of T cell receptor beta chains follows, all from one sample in a study of cytomegalovirus exposure and HLA in healthy donors. Repertoires were generated with immunoSEQ multiplex PCR, while TCRdb's copy carries only in-frame clones and drops some. Here the sample spans over 50,000 clones, 65% to 70% being singletons. The material sequenced was PBMCs. The receptors were gathered from a man in his forties in good health and CMV-seropositive. CDR3s include the opening cysteine and the closing phenylalanine or tryptophan. Expanded clones are given a class, and other clones once, few, many or no size at all.

j_call | clone_size | v_call | cdr3_aa
TRBJ1-2 | . | TRBV5-1 | CASSLEGLSGYTF
TRBJ1-3 | . | TRBV4-1 | CASSQALVGVLPGNTIYF
TRBJ1-2 | few | TRBV4-1 | CASSELAQGTNYGYTF
TRBJ1-1 | few | TRBV30 | CAWSPTGNTEAFF
TRBJ1-6 | . | TRBV5-6 | CASSASTGGGDSPLHF
TRBJ2-3 | . | TRBV5-1 | CASGTGSTDTQYF
TRBJ2-5 | . | TRBV11-2 | CASSASRTGSETQYF
TRBJ1-2 | . | TRBV9 | CASTPDQGGYGYTF
TRBJ1-2 | . | TRBV5-8 | CASSLATDSHNYGYTF
TRBJ2-5 | . | TRBV19 | CASSRDRSGEETQYF
TRBJ2-7 | . | TRBV5-4 | CASSLGGQRNYEQYF
TRBJ2-1 | . | TRBV7-9 | CASSPENEQFF
TRBJ2-1 | . | TRBV5-1 | CASSLTPGLPYEQFF
TRBJ1-2 | once | TRBV19 | CASQDNYGYTF
TRBJ1-2 | . | TRBV6-4 | CASSDGQGASGYTF
TRBJ1-1 | . | TRBV6-1 | CASSTEGNTEAFF
TRBJ2-3 | . | TRBV11-2 | CASSLDRRGSDTQYF
TRBJ1-3 | few | TRBV29-1 | CSVEANGDTIYF
TRBJ1-2 | . | TRBV5-4 | CASSPRDRDRNSNYGYTF
TRBJ1-6 | few | TRBV10-3 | CASSVPQGPLGSNSPLHF
TRBJ2-5 | . | TRBV10-3 | CATGVSGSQETQYF
TRBJ1-5 | . | TRBV4-1 | CASSQYRGGNQPQHF
TRBJ2-7 | . | TRBV4-1 | CASSQDAAGSAYEQYF
TRBJ2-2 | . | TRBV5-1 | CASSSTSGSVGELFF
TRBJ2-5 | . | TRBV19 | CASSITGGIETQYF
TRBJ1-1 | . | TRBV12-5 | CASGLRRQNTEAFF
TRBJ2-5 | few | TRBV7-8 | CASSLIREETQYF
TRBJ1-5 | . | TRBV2 | CATRTSGGNQPQHF
TRBJ2-7 | . | TRBV7-2 | CASSPNNYEQYF
TRBJ1-6 | . | TRBV27 | CASSPGQRAYNSPLHF
TRBJ1-5 | . | TRBV7-2 | CASSLTPQGAQPQHF
TRBJ2-3 | . | TRBV11-3 | CASSGIGLAGDGKDTQYF
TRBJ2-7 | . | TRBV5-1 | CASSLSWTGVPNEQYF
TRBJ2-7 | . | TRBV5-6 | CASSLVGAGEQYF
TRBJ2-7 | . | TRBV29-1 | CSVLNEDRGRYEQYF
TRBJ2-3 | . | TRBV4-2 | CASSQDGQGGDTQYF
TRBJ2-6 | . | TRBV7-2 | CASSPNRGSGANVLTF
TRBJ1-3 | . | TRBV7-9 | CASSFSRGGDTIYF
TRBJ2-3 | . | TRBV15 | CATSRTIRTGNTDTQYF
TRBJ1-4 | . | TRBV19 | CASTGAGRGVEKLFF
TRBJ1-5 | . | TRBV19 | CASTLKSAGGGQPQHF